This T cell receptor beta chain was obtained from a study of blood T cells in healthy people across ages. A second PCR, run for roughly 7 to 12 cycles, used a sample-barcoded 5' primer plus a J-beta primer mix. MiXCR, run by TCRdb on the 5' RACE reads, gives a single entry per CDR3 protein. This table has about 540,000 distinct CDR3 sequences, 24% appearing once. V lost 1 base and J 2 bases, leaving 11 bases between the germline ends. The CDR3 runs 15 residues. Staff drew 9 to 10 milliliters of peripheral blood from each donor. This sample also belongs to another study, concerning T cells of mothers and their children. From that paper: A few healthy Caucasian mothers, along with their six children, were the donors.

The chain is built from TRBV12-3 or TRBV12-4 and TRBJ1-2; D remains unclear. The sample was blood. The sequence was collected from a boy aged 5-17 years in good health. The CDR3 reads CASSLGGVRNYGYTF. DNA for the CDR3: TGTGCCAGCAGTTTAGGTGGCGTCAGGAACTATGGCTACACCTTC.